The T cell receptor beta chain under discussion was sequenced for a study of cytomegalovirus exposure and HLA in healthy donors. Findings and limits, study-wide: As a later analysis showed, a missense DCLRE1C variant was linked to trimming of TCR beta V- and J-genes.

PCR amplification relied on 60 Vbeta primers (plus 13 Jbeta primers). The table came from immunoSEQ multiplex PCR; TCRdb's copy has only in-frame clones and leaves some out. The sample lists some 150,000 clones; roughly 80% were seen once. Trimming shortened V by 5 bases and J by 3 bases, and 19 bases separated the two germline ends. CDR1 is MGHRA and CDR2 is YSYEKL in the germline V gene. The length of the CDR3 is 16 residues. With respect to this clone: Its target is unknown.

This chain links TRBV4-1 with TRBJ1-2, with D tentatively TRBD1 (6 bases). The clonotype originates from a male donor in good health and CMV-seronegative. The sequencing sample was made of PBMCs. CDR3 residues: CASSIRDTKDDYGYTF. In nucleotides, the CDR3 is TGCGCCAGCAGCATCCGGGACACCAAAGATGACTATGGCTACACCTTC.